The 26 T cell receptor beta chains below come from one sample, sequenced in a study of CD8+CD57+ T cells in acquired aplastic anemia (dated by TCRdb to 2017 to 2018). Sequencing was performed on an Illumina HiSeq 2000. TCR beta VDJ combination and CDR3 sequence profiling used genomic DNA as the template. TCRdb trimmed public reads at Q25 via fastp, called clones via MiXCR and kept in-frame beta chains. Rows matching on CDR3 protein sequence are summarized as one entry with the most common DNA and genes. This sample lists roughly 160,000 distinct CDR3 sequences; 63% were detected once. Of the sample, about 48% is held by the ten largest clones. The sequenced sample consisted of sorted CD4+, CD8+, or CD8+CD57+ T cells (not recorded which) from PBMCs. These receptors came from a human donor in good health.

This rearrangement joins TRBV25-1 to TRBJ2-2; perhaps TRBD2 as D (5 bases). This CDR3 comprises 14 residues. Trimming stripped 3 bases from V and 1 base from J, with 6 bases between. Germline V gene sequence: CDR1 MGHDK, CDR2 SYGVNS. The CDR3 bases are TGTGCCAGCAGTGAGGGGAGGAACACCGGGGAGCTGTTTTTT. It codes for CASSEGRNTGELFF.

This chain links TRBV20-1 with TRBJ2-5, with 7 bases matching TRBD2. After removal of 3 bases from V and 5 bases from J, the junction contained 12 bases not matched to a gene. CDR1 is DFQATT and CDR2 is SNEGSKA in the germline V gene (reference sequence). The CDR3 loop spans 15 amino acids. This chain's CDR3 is CSARSGARGGETQYF. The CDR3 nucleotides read TGCAGTGCTAGGAGCGGGGCGCGGGGCGGGGAGACCCAGTACTTC.

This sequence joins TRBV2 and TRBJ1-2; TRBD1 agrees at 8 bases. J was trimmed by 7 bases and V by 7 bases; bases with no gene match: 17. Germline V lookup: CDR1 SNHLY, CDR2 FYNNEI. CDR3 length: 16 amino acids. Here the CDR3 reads CASIRIIPGQAGGYTF. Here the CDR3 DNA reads TGTGCCAGCATTAGAATCATTCCGGGACAGGCTGGTGGCTACACCTTC. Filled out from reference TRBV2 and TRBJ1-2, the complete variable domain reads EPEVTQTPSHQVTQMGQEVILRCVPISNHLYFYWYRQILGQKVEFLVSFYNNEISEKSEIFDDQFSVERPDGSNFTLKIRSTKLEDSAMYFCASIRIIPGQAGGYTFGSGTRLTVV.

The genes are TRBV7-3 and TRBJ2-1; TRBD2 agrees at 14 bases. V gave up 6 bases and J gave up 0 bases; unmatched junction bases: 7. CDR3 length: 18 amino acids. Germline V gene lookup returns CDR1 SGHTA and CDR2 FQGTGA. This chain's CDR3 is CASRKGLAGDLSYNEQFF. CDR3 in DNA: TGTGCCAGCAGAAAGGGACTAGCGGGAGATCTCTCCTACAATGAGCAGTTCTTC.

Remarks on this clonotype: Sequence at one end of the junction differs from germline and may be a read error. CDR3 bases: TGTGACAGCAGTCAGACCCCCGAGAACACCGGGGAGCTGTTTTTT. Its translation: CDSSQTPENTGELFF. V usage is TRBV2 and J usage is TRBJ2-2; D is ambiguous. The CDR3 is made up of 15 amino acids. Germline V gene sequence: CDR1 SNHLY, CDR2 FYNNEI. Together with reference TRBV2 and TRBJ2-2, the CDR3 gives the full variable domain: EPEVTQTPSHQVTQMGQEVILRCVPISNHLYFYWYRQILGQKVEFLVSFYNNEISEKSEIFDDQFSVERPDGSNFTLKIRSTKLEDSAMYFCDSSQTPENTGELFFGEGSRLTVL.

The CDR3 here is CASSSLTGESYNEQFF. The DNA for the CDR3 is TGTGCCAGCAGCTCCCTAACGGGGGAGTCCTACAATGAGCAGTTCTTC. This sequence joins TRBV5-8 and TRBJ2-1; D is possibly TRBD2 (6 bases). From germline, CDR1 is SGHTS and CDR2 YDEGEE. The CDR3 consists of 16 residues. The germline V and J ends were trimmed by 3 bases and 1 base, with 14 bases remaining between them.

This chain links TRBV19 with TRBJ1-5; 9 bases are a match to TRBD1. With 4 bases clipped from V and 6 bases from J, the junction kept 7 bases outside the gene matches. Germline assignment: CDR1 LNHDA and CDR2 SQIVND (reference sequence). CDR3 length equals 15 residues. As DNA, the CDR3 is TGTGCCAGTAGTACCTCCGGGACAGGGCTTCAGCCCCAGCATTTT. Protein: CASSTSGTGLQPQHF.

The CDR3 nucleotides are TGCAGCGTTCCCCAAAGGCGTGGGACAGGGGTAGATTATGGCTACACCTTC. It yields the protein CSVPQRRGTGVDYGYTF. J is TRBJ1-2 and V is TRBV29-1; 10 bases match TRBD1. The CDR3 is made up of 17 amino acids. From germline, CDR1 is SQVTM and CDR2 ANQGSEA. J lost 5 bases, V lost 5 bases, and 17 bases had no gene match.

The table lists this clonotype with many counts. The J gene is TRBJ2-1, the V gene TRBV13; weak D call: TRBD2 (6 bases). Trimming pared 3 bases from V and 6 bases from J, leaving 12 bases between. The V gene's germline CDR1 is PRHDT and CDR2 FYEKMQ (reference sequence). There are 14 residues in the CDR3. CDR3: CASSFVGGSNEQFF. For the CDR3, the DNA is TGTGCCAGCAGCTTTGTAGGAGGGTCCAATGAGCAGTTCTTC.

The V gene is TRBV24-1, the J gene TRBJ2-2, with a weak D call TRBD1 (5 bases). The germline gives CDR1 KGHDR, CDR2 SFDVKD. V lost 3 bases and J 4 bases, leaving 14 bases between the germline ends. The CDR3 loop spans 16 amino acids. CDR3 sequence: CATSDRPSRGTGELFF. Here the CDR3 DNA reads TGTGCCACCAGTGATCGTCCTTCAAGGGGCACCGGGGAGCTGTTTTTT.

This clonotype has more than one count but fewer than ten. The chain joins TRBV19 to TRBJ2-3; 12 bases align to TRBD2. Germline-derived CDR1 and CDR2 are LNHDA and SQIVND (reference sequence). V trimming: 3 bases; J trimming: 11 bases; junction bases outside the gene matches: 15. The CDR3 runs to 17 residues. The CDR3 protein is CASSIPWTSGTYNEQYF. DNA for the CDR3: TGTGCCAGTAGTATTCCTTGGACTAGCGGGACCTACAATGAGCAGTATTTT.

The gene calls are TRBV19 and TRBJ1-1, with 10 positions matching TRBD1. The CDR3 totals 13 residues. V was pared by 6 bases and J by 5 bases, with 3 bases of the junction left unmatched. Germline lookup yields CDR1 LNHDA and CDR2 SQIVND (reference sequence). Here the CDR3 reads CASSGTGETEAFF. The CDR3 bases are TGTGCCAGTAGCGGGACAGGGGAGACTGAAGCTTTCTTT.

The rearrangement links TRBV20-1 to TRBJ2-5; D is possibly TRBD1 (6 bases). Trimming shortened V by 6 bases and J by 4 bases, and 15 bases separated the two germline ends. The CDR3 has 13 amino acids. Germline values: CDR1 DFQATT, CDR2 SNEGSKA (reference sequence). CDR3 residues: CSAPGMTGETQYF. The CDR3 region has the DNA TGCAGTGCACCTGGTATGACAGGAGAGACCCAGTACTTC.

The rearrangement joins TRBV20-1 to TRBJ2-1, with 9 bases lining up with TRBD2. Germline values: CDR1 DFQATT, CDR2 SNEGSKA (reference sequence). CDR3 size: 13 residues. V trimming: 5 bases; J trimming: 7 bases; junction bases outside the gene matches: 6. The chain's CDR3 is CSAGGRAGNEQFF. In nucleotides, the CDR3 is TGCAGTGCTGGCGGGAGGGCCGGAAATGAGCAGTTCTTC.

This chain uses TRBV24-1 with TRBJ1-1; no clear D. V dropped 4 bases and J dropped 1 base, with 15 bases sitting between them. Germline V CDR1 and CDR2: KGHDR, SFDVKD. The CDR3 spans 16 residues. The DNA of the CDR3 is TGTGCCACCAGTGACTGTAGGCTTGAACAGAACACTGAAGCTTTCTTT. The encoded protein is CATSDCRLEQNTEAFF.

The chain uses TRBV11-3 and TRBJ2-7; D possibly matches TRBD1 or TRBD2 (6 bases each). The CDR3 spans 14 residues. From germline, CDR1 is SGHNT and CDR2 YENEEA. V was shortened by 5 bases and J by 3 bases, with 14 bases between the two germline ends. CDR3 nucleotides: TGTGCCAGCAGCCGGAGGGGGATAGGCTACGAGCAGTACTTC. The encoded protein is CASSRRGIGYEQYF.

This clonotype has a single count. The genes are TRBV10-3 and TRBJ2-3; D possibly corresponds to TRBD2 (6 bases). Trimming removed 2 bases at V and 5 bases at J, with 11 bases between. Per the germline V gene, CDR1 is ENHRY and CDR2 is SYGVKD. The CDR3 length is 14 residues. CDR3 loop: CAISEASDGDTQYF. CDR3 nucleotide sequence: TGTGCCATCAGTGAGGCTAGCGATGGAGATACGCAGTATTTT.

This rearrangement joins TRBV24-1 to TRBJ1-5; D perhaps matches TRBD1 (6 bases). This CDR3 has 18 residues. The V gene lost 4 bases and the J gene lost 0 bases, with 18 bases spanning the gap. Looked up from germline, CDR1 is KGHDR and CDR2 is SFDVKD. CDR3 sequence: CATSDPRDTGHSNQPQHF. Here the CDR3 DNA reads TGTGCCACCAGTGACCCCAGGGACACGGGCCATAGCAATCAGCCCCAGCATTTT.

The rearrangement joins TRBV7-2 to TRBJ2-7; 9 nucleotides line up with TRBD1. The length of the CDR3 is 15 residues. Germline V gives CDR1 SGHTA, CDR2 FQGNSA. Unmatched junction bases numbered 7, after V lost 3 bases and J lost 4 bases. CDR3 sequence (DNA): TGTGCCAGCAGCTTTAGACAGGGGGTCGTTTACGAGCAGTACTTC. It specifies CASSFRQGVVYEQYF. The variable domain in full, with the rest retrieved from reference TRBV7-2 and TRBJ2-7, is GAGVSQSPSNKVTEKGKDVELRCDPISGHTALYWYRQSLGQGLEFLIYFQGNSAPDKSGLPSDRFSAERTGGSVSTLTIQRTQQEDSAVYLCASSFRQGVVYEQYFGPGTRLTVT.

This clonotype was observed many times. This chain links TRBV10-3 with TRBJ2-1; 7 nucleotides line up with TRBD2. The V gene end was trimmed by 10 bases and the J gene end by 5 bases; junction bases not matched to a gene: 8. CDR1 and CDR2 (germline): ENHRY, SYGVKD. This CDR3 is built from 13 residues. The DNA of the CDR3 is TGTGCCACCGAAGCGGGAACTCACAATGAGCAGTTCTTC. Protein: CATEAGTHNEQFF.

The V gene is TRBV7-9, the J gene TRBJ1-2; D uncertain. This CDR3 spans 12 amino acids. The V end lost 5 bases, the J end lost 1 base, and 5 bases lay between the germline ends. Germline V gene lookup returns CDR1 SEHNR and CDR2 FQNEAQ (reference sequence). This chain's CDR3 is CASSPINYGYTF. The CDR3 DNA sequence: TGTGCCAGCAGCCCGATTAACTATGGCTACACCTTC. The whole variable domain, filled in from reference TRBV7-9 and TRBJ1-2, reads DTGVSQNPRHKITKRGQNVTFRCDPISEHNRLYWYRQTLGQGPEFLTYFQNEAQLEKSRLLSDRFSAERPKGSFSTLEIQRTEQGDSAMYLCASSPINYGYTFGSGTRLTVV.

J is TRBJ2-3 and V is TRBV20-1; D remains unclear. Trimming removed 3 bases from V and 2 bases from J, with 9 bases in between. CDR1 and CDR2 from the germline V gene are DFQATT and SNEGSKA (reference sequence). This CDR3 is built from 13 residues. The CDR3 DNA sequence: TGCAGTGCTAGTGGGCAGTCCACAGATACGCAGTATTTT. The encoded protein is CSASGQSTDTQYF.

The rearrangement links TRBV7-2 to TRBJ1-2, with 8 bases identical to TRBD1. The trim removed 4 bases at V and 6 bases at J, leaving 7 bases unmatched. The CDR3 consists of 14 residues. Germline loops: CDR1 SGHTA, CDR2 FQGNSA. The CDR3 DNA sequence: TGTGCCAGCAGCTCCCCCGCAGGGGGCCATGGCTACACCTTC. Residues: CASSSPAGGHGYTF.

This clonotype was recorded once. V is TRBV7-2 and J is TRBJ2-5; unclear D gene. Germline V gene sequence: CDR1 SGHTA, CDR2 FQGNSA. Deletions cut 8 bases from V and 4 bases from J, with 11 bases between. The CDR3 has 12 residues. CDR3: CASRLRRETQYF. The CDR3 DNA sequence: TGTGCCAGCCGCCTCCGGCGAGAGACCCAGTACTTC.

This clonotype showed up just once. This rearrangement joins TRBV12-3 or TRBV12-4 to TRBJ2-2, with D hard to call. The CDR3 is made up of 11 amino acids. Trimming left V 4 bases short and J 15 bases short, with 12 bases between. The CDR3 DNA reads TGTGCCAGCAGTTCTATAGGGTGGATGTTTTTT. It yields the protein CASSSIGWMFF.

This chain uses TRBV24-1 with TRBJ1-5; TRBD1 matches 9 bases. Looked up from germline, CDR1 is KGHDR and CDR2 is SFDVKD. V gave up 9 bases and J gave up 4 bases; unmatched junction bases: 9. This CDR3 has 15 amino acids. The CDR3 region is CATGESGQGNQPQHF. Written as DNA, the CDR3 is TGTGCCACCGGAGAGTCAGGACAGGGGAATCAGCCCCAGCATTTT.